These 20 T cell receptor beta chains originate from one sample sequenced in a study of cytomegalovirus exposure and HLA in healthy donors (dated by TCRdb to between 2016 and 2019). Receptor libraries were prepared by the immunoSEQ multiplex PCR assay. A mixture of 60 forward primers for TCR Vbeta segments and 13 reverse primers for TCR Jbeta segments was used in the multiplex PCR. TCRdb limited this immuneACCESS table to in-frame rearrangements with V and J called. A share of clones is missing; checked studies link under half to unresolved V genes, and the rest is unexplained. This sample is represented by 200,000 to 250,000 clones; over 75% of them were singletons. 1.5% to 2% of the sample is taken by the ten largest. Sequencing was performed on PBMCs. The receptors here all came from a man aged 18 to 29 in good health and CMV-seronegative.

The genes are TRBV7-9 and TRBJ2-7, with a possible D match to TRBD1 (6 bases). The CDR3 totals 13 residues. V was cut by 3 bases and J by 4 bases, with 10 bases left in between. Germline CDR1 reads SEHNR; CDR2 reads FQNEAQ (reference sequence). This CDR3 is CASSFNRAYEQYF. The CDR3, as DNA: TGTGCCAGCAGCTTCAACAGGGCTTACGAGCAGTACTTC.

The sample holds a few counts of this clone. The J gene is TRBJ2-2, the V gene TRBV9, with TRBD2 identical over 10 bases. Germline lookup yields CDR1 SGDLS and CDR2 YYNGEE. V trimming: 3 bases; J trimming: 6 bases; junction bases outside the gene matches: 5. The CDR3 has 15 residues. The CDR3 coding sequence is TGTGCCAGCAGCGGCGGGACTAGCGCCGCCGGGGAGCTGTTTTTT. It encodes CASSGGTSAAGELFF. The whole variable domain, remainder taken from reference TRBV9 and TRBJ2-2, is DSGVTQTPKHLITATGQRVTLRCSPRSGDLSVYWYQQSLDQGLQFLIQYYNGEERAKGNILERFSAQQFPDLHSELNLSSLELGDSALYFCASSGGTSAAGELFFGEGSRLTVL.

The chain joins TRBV6-5 to TRBJ1-3; D unresolved. The V and J ends lost 2 bases and 2 bases respectively, with 10 bases between them. Germline CDR1 reads MNHEY; CDR2 reads SVGAGI. This CDR3 comprises 15 residues. The CDR3 sequence is CASSYDSGAGNTIYF. CDR3 in DNA: TGTGCCAGCAGTTACGATTCGGGAGCTGGAAACACCATATATTTT.

The V and J genes are TRBV4-3 and TRBJ1-6; D is uncertain. The CDR3 runs 14 residues. Trimming shortened V by 4 bases and J by 7 bases, and 11 bases separated the two germline ends. Germline loops: CDR1 LGHNA, CDR2 YSLEER. CDR3 DNA sequence: TGCGCCAGCAGCCCAAGTACAGAAAATTCACCCCTCCACTTT. Protein sequence: CASSPSTENSPLHF.

V is TRBV4-3 and J is TRBJ2-7; a weak D match, TRBD2 (7 bases). Germline values: CDR1 LGHNA, CDR2 YSLEER. The CDR3 spans 17 residues. The V and J ends lost 0 bases and 3 bases respectively, with 18 bases between them. The CDR3 DNA reads as TGCGCCAGCAGCCAAGAAGGGGGGGCGATAGCGGGCTACGAGCAGTACTTC. Amino acids: CASSQEGGAIAGYEQYF.

This chain uses TRBV6-1 with TRBJ1-3, with D unclear. The CDR3 spans 14 residues. Germline assignment: CDR1 MNHNS and CDR2 SASEGT. V lost 2 bases to trimming and J lost 2 bases, with 7 bases between them. CDR3 amino acids: CASSETATGNTIYF. The CDR3 DNA reads as TGTGCCAGCAGTGAAACAGCTACTGGAAACACCATATATTTT.

The CDR3 bases are TGTGCCAGCAGCCGCGGCCTCTCCTACAATGAGCAGTTCTTC. Translating it yields CASSRGLSYNEQFF. The gene calls are TRBV28 and TRBJ2-1, with unresolved D. The CDR3 spans 14 residues. The germline V gene has CDR1 MDHEN and CDR2 SYDVKM. Trimming left V 6 bases short and J 0 bases short, with 9 bases between.

The gene calls are TRBV9 and TRBJ1-1, with 10 bases aligning to TRBD1. The CDR3 contains 14 residues. In germline, CDR1 is SGDLS, CDR2 YYNGEE. Trimming at V came to 4 bases and at J to 4 bases, leaving 4 bases not matched to a gene. The CDR3 spells CASSLRQGATEAFF. The DNA of the CDR3 is TGTGCCAGCAGCTTAAGACAGGGGGCCACTGAAGCTTTCTTT.

This chain joins TRBV9 and TRBJ1-2; 12 bases map to TRBD1. The V gene's germline CDR1 is SGDLS and CDR2 YYNGEE. The CDR3 has 15 amino acids. Trimming took 4 bases from V and 8 from J; bases not matched to a gene: 9. The chain's CDR3 is CASSPPGTGGGGYTF. The CDR3 coding sequence is TGTGCCAGCAGCCCCCCCGGGACAGGGGGCGGCGGCTACACCTTC.

About this clone: The germline gene is not matched at one end of the junction; a read error may be the cause. The chain links TRBV7-9 to TRBJ2-7, with 9 nucleotides matching TRBD1. There are 17 residues in the CDR3. In germline, CDR1 is SEHNR, CDR2 FQNEAQ (reference sequence). The CDR3 here is CSSSLNPVGTGRYEQYF. The CDR3 DNA reads TGTTCCAGCAGCTTAAATCCAGTCGGGACAGGGCGATACGAGCAGTACTTC.

The chain joins TRBV19 to TRBJ1-2; perhaps TRBD1 as D (5 bases). Germline V gene lookup returns CDR1 LNHDA and CDR2 SQIVND (reference sequence). V was cut by 3 bases and J by 1 base, with 9 bases left in between. The CDR3 length is 14 residues. The chain's CDR3 is CASSIQDSNYGYTF. In DNA form, the CDR3 reads TGTGCCAGTAGTATTCAAGACAGTAACTATGGCTACACCTTC. Variable domain in full (rest from reference TRBV19 and TRBJ1-2): DGGITQSPKYLFRKEGQNVTLSCEQNLNHDAMYWYRQDPGQGLRLIYYSQIVNDFQKGDIAEGYSVSREKKESFPLTVTSAQKNPTAFYLCASSIQDSNYGYTFGSGTRLTVV.

The V and J genes are TRBV19 and TRBJ2-3; D not resolved. The CDR3 extends over 16 amino acids. Germline lookup yields CDR1 LNHDA and CDR2 SQIVND (reference sequence). Trimming shortened V by 4 bases and J by 6 bases, and 20 bases separated the two germline ends. The CDR3 sequence: CASSRRRPRGLDTQYF. The CDR3 bases are TGTGCCAGTAGTAGACGTCGCCCCCGAGGTTTGGATACGCAGTATTTT.

The gene calls are TRBV7-3 and TRBJ1-2, with 12 bases identical to TRBD1. V lost 9 bases to trimming and J lost 3 bases; unmatched junction nucleotides: 17. Germline lookup yields CDR1 SGHTA and CDR2 FQGTGA. The CDR3 has 18 amino acids. The CDR3 DNA follows: TGTGCCAGTGATACGAGGGACAGGGGGCTGAAATTTGACTATGGCTACACCTTC. It codes for CASDTRDRGLKFDYGYTF.

This sequence joins TRBV14 and TRBJ1-2; D unclear. Germline lookup yields CDR1 SGHDN and CDR2 FVKESK. Between the trimmed V and J ends, which lost 3 bases and 4 bases, there was a span of 15 bases. The CDR3 sequence is 15 residues long. DNA for the CDR3: TGTGCCAGCAGCCAGTCAGGATCAGAATTCTATGGCTACACCTTC. Protein product: CASSQSGSEFYGYTF.

This chain links TRBV7-9 with TRBJ2-1, with 9 bases fitting TRBD2. This CDR3 is built from 14 residues. The V gene end was trimmed by 3 bases and the J gene end by 7 bases; junction bases not matched to a gene: 4. From germline, CDR1 is SEHNR and CDR2 FQNEAQ (reference sequence). CDR3 nucleotides: TGTGCCAGCAGCTTCGGCGGGAGGGAAAATGAGCAGTTCTTC. Translating it yields CASSFGGRENEQFF. Using reference TRBV7-9 and TRBJ2-1 for the parts outside the CDR3, the full variable domain is DTGVSQNPRHKITKRGQNVTFRCDPISEHNRLYWYRQTLGQGPEFLTYFQNEAQLEKSRLLSDRFSAERPKGSFSTLEIQRTEQGDSAMYLCASSFGGRENEQFFGPGTRLTVL.

The chain links TRBV5-1 to TRBJ2-3; D ambiguous. Trimming removed 4 bases from V and 2 bases from J, with 14 bases in between. The germline V gene encodes CDR1 SGHRS and CDR2 YFSETQ. This CDR3 has 15 residues. The CDR3 DNA reads as TGCGCCAGCAGCCCGCTAGTAATAGACACAGATACGCAGTATTTT. Amino acids: CASSPLVIDTDTQYF.

The V gene is TRBV13, the J gene TRBJ2-2; D is ambiguous. CDR3 size: 13 residues. Deletions cut 6 bases from V and 1 base from J, with 6 bases between. From germline, CDR1 is PRHDT and CDR2 FYEKMQ (reference sequence). The CDR3, as DNA: TGTGCCAGCAGACGACAGAACACCGGGGAGCTGTTTTTT. Translating gives CASRRQNTGELFF.

The chain carries TRBV11-3 and TRBJ2-3, with 9 bases fitting TRBD1. The CDR3 has 17 residues. Germline CDR1 is SGHNT and CDR2 is YENEEA. Trimming cost V 5 bases and J 5 bases; bases outside gene matches: 14. The CDR3 region has the DNA TGTGCCAGCAGCGGGACGAGGGACAGGGAGTGGGGAGATACGCAGTATTTT. It codes for CASSGTRDREWGDTQYF.

This sequence joins TRBV27 and TRBJ2-3; TRBD2 aligns across 11 bases. The CDR3 runs to 16 residues. Germline trimming cut 0 bases from V and 6 bases from J; bases unmatched to any gene: 5. CDR1 MNHEY and CDR2 SMNVEV come from the germline V gene (reference sequence). The DNA for the CDR3 is TGTGCCAGCAGTTTATCCCTAGCGGGGGGCGGGGATACGCAGTATTTT. This translates into CASSLSLAGGGDTQYF.

In the case of this clone: Relative to the germline gene, one junction end is altered; a read error may explain this. V is TRBV7-7 and J is TRBJ2-1; 9 bases align to TRBD1. Germline CDR1 is SSHAT and CDR2 is FNYEAQ (reference sequence). The CDR3 is 14 amino acids. For the CDR3, the DNA is TGTGCTAGCAGCCCCGGGACAGGGCTCAGTGAGCAGTTCTTC. It encodes CASSPGTGLSEQFF.